The 22 T cell receptor beta chains listed next were all sequenced from one sample in a study of T cell repertoires in cytomegalovirus infection. Using its own MiXCR run on the reads, TCRdb lists one record per CDR3 protein. Here the sample spans some 62,000 distinct CDR3 sequences, 20% to 25% being singletons. What these receptors recognize is not known. This specimen was CD8+ T cells from cultured PBMCs, taken from culture after CMV antigen stimulation. Every receptor here comes from a human donor in good health (CMV status not recorded). Some clones in this sample may be carry-over from other donors' samples.

V is TRBV12-3 or TRBV12-4 and J is TRBJ2-3; TRBD2 is a possible D gene (5 bases). V was cut by 10 bases and J by 5 bases, with 19 bases left in between. This CDR3 is 14 amino acids long. CDR3 residues: CATSLASLIDTQYF. DNA for the CDR3: TGTGCCACCAGCTTAGCTAGCCTAATAGATACGCAGTATTTT.

This clonotype has more than one count but fewer than ten. The rearrangement links TRBV7-4 to TRBJ2-5, with 11 positions matching TRBD2. V shed 4 bases and J 0 bases; nucleotides not matched to a gene: 1. The CDR3 spans 15 residues. Germline CDR1 and CDR2: SGHVT and SQSDAQ. Here the CDR3 reads CASSSGLADQETQYF. In DNA, the CDR3 is TGTGCCAGCAGCTCGGGACTAGCGGACCAAGAGACCCAGTACTTC.

The chain employs TRBV12-3 or TRBV12-4 and TRBJ2-3, with no clear D. The ends were cut back, 5 bases at V and 0 bases at J, with 9 bases in the middle. The CDR3 is 14 residues long. CDR3 in DNA: TGTGCCAGCAGTCCAGAGTCGAGCACAGATACGCAGTATTTT. Its translation: CASSPESSTDTQYF.

This clonotype has just a few counts. The chain carries TRBV12-3 or TRBV12-4 and TRBJ1-5, with D tentatively TRBD1 (5 bases). Trimming removed 5 bases at V and 7 bases at J, with 12 bases between. The CDR3 is 13 amino acids. CDR3 nucleotides: TGTGCCAGCAGTGAAGCAGGGAGGCAGCCCCAGCATTTT. Residues: CASSEAGRQPQHF.

The chain couples TRBV6-2 or TRBV6-3 to TRBJ1-2; D perhaps matches TRBD1 (5 bases). V was trimmed by 2 bases and J by 4 bases, leaving 20 bases between them. This CDR3 has 17 amino acids. Germline V gives CDR1 MNHEY, CDR2 SVGEGT. CDR3 bases: TGTGCCAGCAGTTACCATCTGGACAAAGGAGGCCTCTATGGCTACACCTTC. Its translation is CASSYHLDKGGLYGYTF.

The chain employs TRBV11-2 and TRBJ2-3; D is uncertain. V lost 5 bases to trimming and J lost 2 bases, with 8 bases between them. Germline V gene lookup returns CDR1 SGHAT and CDR2 FQNNGV. There are 13 residues in the CDR3. CDR3 coding DNA: TGTGCCAGCAGCCTAACACTCACAGATACGCAGTATTTT. Amino acids: CASSLTLTDTQYF.

The V call is TRBV7-8, the J call TRBJ2-3, with 11 bases that match TRBD1. Germline V lookup: CDR1 SGHVS, CDR2 FQNEAQ. This CDR3 region has 20 residues. V lost 0 bases, J lost 0 bases, and 11 bases stayed unmatched. The CDR3 DNA follows: TGTGCCAGCAGCTTAGCGCAAGGGACAGGGGGGGTTTCTAGCACAGATACGCAGTATTTT. It codes for CASSLAQGTGGVSSTDTQYF.

As for this clonotype: A single base separates this from a much larger clone, so it may be a read error. The genes are TRBV6-1 and TRBJ1-1; D not certain. This CDR3 contains 16 residues. CDR1 is MNHNS, CDR2 SASEGT, per germline. CDR3 region: CVSSERPDAMNTEAFF. The CDR3 nucleotides read TGTGTCAGCAGTGAACGTCCGGATGCAATGAACACTGAAGCTTTCTTT.

This sequence joins TRBV12-3 or TRBV12-4 and TRBJ2-3, with 10 bases that match TRBD2. V lost 7 bases and J lost 1; bases outside the gene matches: 2. The CDR3 contains 14 residues. Here the CDR3 DNA reads TGTGCCAGCAACCTAGCGGGGGGCACAGATACGCAGTATTTT. This codes for CASNLAGGTDTQYF.

In its sample, this clonotype was seen a few times. The chain joins TRBV7-9 to TRBJ2-1; tentatively, D is TRBD2 (6 bases). Trimming removed 5 bases at V and 0 bases at J, with 17 bases between. CDR3 size: 17 residues. Germline V gene lookup returns CDR1 SEHNR and CDR2 FQNEAQ (reference sequence). In nucleotides, the CDR3 is TGTGCCAGCAGCGCTAGTAGGGCGGGATCCTCCTACAATGAGCAGTTCTTC. The encoded protein is CASSASRAGSSYNEQFF.

This clonotype has a handful of counts. The V and J genes are TRBV14 and TRBJ1-1; D is perhaps TRBD1 (5 bases). Germline-derived CDR1 and CDR2 are SGHDN and FVKESK. This CDR3 spans 15 amino acids. V lost 5 bases and J 8 bases, leaving 21 bases between the germline ends. CDR3 in amino acids: CASSKGDSLGGEAFF. In DNA form, the CDR3 reads TGTGCCAGCAGCAAAGGGGACTCCCTGGGGGGAGAAGCTTTCTTT.

This clonotype was seen a handful of times. V is TRBV11-2 and J is TRBJ2-5; 8 nucleotides match TRBD1. The V segment lost 5 bases and the J segment 1 base; nucleotides outside the gene matches: 3. This CDR3 region has 14 residues. Per the germline V gene, CDR1 is SGHAT and CDR2 is FQNNGV. CDR3 loop: CASSPGGFQETQYF. The DNA for the CDR3 is TGTGCCAGCAGCCCAGGGGGCTTCCAAGAGACCCAGTACTTC.

This clonotype occurred a few times. The chain recombines TRBV7-2 with TRBJ2-7; unclear D gene. CDR3 length: 15 amino acids. V gave up 1 base and J gave up 0 bases, with 10 bases separating them. CDR1 SGHTA and CDR2 FQGNSA come from the germline V gene. CDR3 residues: CASSLVLGRSYEQYF. In DNA, the CDR3 is TGTGCCAGCAGCTTAGTCTTAGGGCGCTCCTACGAGCAGTACTTC. The full variable domain, rest sourced from reference TRBV7-2 and TRBJ2-7, is GAGVSQSPSNKVTEKGKDVELRCDPISGHTALYWYRQSLGQGLEFLIYFQGNSAPDKSGLPSDRFSAERTGGSVSTLTIQRTQQEDSAVYLCASSLVLGRSYEQYFGPGTRLTVT.

This clonotype has only a few counts. The chain combines TRBV7-6 with TRBJ2-1; D is unclear. Germline CDR1 SGHVS, CDR2 FNYEAQ. The CDR3 is 13 residues long. Trimming left V 8 bases short and J 6 bases short, with 14 bases between. In DNA, the CDR3 is TGTGCCAGCTTGGGAAGCTTCTCCAATGAGCAGTTCTTC. It specifies CASLGSFSNEQFF.

This clonotype came up a few times. The chain recombines TRBV5-5 with TRBJ2-2; a possible D gene is TRBD2 (6 bases). Trimming shortened V by 2 bases and J by 7 bases, and 21 bases separated the two germline ends. Germline assignment: CDR1 SGHKS and CDR2 YYEKEE (reference sequence). The CDR3 sequence is 17 residues long. The CDR3 coding sequence is TGTGCCAGCAGCTTTGATTTGGGAACTAGCAGCTACGGGGAGCTGTTTTTT. It is translated as CASSFDLGTSSYGELFF.

The chain employs TRBV7-6 and TRBJ1-1; D gene uncertain. CDR1 is SGHVS, CDR2 FNYEAQ, per germline. Deletions cut 2 bases from V and 4 bases from J, with 17 bases between. The CDR3 consists of 16 residues. CDR3 sequence (DNA): TGTGCCAGCAGCTTATATGGGCATGGGGTCGGCACTGAAGCTTTCTTT. Translating it yields CASSLYGHGVGTEAFF.

The chain has TRBV6-2 or TRBV6-3 and TRBJ2-2; D is unclear. CDR1 MNHEY and CDR2 SVGEGT come from the germline V gene. The CDR3 has 12 amino acids. Trimming left V 2 bases short and J 8 bases short, with 6 bases between. The DNA of the CDR3 is TGTGCCAGCAGTTACAATGGAGGGGAGCTGTTTTTT. Amino acid sequence: CASSYNGGELFF.

V is TRBV6-1 and J is TRBJ1-4; possible D gene TRBD1, 6 bases. The V gene's germline CDR1 is MNHNS and CDR2 SASEGT. The CDR3 runs 15 residues. Trimming left V 4 bases short and J 1 base short, with 10 bases between. CDR3 nucleotides: TGTGCCAGCAGTGCCCAACAGGGAACTAATGAAAAACTGTTTTTT. Translation: CASSAQQGTNEKLFF.

This clonotype was recorded a few times. The V and J genes are TRBV7-6 and TRBJ1-4; unclear D gene. This CDR3 spans 16 amino acids. Germline CDR1 and CDR2: SGHVS and FNYEAQ. V was pared by 0 bases and J by 0 bases, with 8 bases between. Here the CDR3 DNA reads TGTGCCAGCAGCTTAGCGGTCAGTGCAACTAATGAAAAACTGTTTTTT. Protein sequence: CASSLAVSATNEKLFF.

This chain's CDR3 is CASSSIRDRGREKLFF. As DNA, the CDR3 is TGTGCCAGCAGCTCCATTAGGGACAGGGGGCGTGAAAAACTGTTTTTT. The rearrangement uses TRBV11-2 and TRBJ1-4, with 12 positions matching TRBD1. The CDR3 spans 16 residues. The germline V gene has CDR1 SGHAT and CDR2 FQNNGV. V lost 4 bases to trimming and J lost 7 bases; unmatched junction nucleotides: 7.

The rearrangement uses TRBV6-1 and TRBJ2-3; 10 bases are a match to TRBD2. V lost 4 bases to trimming and J lost 7 bases; unmatched junction nucleotides: 8. This CDR3 region has 15 residues. Germline V gene lookup returns CDR1 MNHNS and CDR2 SASEGT. The CDR3 nucleotides are TGTGCCAGCAGTGCGGGACTAGCGAATTCATATACGCAGTATTTT. Encoded protein: CASSAGLANSYTQYF.

The V and J genes are TRBV2 and TRBJ2-1, with D perhaps being TRBD1 or TRBD2 (5 bases each). The CDR3 has 15 amino acids. Germline V gives CDR1 SNHLY, CDR2 FYNNEI. With 4 bases removed from V and 2 bases from J, the gap between germline ends came to 12 bases. CDR3: CASSGWDGAYNEQFF. In DNA form, the CDR3 reads TGTGCCAGCAGTGGGTGGGACGGAGCCTACAATGAGCAGTTCTTC.